The 2 T cell receptor beta chains below come from one sample, sequenced in a study of T cells in localized non-small cell lung cancer. The data were produced by immunoSEQ multiplex PCR, yet TCRdb's version contains in-frame clones alone and is incomplete. The data show approximately 83,000 clones, roughly 93% seen once. This material consisted of PBMCs, taken before any cancer treatment. The receptor source for this set is a woman aged 35 to 70 with stage II squamous cell lung carcinoma.

The chain combines TRBV5-6 with TRBJ1-3, with 7 positions matching TRBD1. The CDR3 covers 17 residues. The trim removed 0 bases at V and 0 bases at J, leaving 6 bases unmatched. CDR1 and CDR2 from the germline V gene are SGHDT and YYEEEE. The DNA of the CDR3 is TGTGCCAGCAGCTTGGGCCCCTGGACAGGCTCTGGAAACACCATATATTTT. It translates to CASSLGPWTGSGNTIYF.

V and J are TRBV19 and TRBJ1-1, with D hard to call. The length of the CDR3 is 10 residues. V shed 4 bases and J shed 8 bases, with 5 bases lying between them. Germline V CDR1 and CDR2: LNHDA, SQIVND (reference sequence). The CDR3 reads CASSRLEAFF. The CDR3, as DNA: TGTGCCAGTAGTAGGCTAGAAGCTTTCTTT.